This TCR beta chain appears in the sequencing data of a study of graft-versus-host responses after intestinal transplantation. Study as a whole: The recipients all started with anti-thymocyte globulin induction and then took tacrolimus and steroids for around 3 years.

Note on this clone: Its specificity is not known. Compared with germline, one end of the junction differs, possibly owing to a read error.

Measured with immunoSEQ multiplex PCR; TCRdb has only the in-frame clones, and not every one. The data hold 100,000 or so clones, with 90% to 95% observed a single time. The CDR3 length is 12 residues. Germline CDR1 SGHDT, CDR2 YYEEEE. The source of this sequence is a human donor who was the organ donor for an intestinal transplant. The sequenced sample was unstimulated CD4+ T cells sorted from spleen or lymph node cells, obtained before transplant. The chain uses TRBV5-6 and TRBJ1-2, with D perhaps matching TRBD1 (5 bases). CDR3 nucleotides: TGTGCCAGCAGCTTTCGCAGGGCTTCTCCCCTTTTC. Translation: CASSFRRASPLF.